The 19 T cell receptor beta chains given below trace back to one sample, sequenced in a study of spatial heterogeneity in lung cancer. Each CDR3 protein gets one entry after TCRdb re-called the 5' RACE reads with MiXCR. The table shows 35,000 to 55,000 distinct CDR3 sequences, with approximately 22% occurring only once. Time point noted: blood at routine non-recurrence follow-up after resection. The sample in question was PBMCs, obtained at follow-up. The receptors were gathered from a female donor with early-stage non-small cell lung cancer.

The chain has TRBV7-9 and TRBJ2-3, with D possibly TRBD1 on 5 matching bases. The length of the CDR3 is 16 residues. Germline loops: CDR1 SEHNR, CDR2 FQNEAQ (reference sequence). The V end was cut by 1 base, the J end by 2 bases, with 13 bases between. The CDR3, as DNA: TGTGCCAGCAGCTTAGAAATAGGGGCTGTCACAGATACGCAGTATTTT. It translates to CASSLEIGAVTDTQYF.

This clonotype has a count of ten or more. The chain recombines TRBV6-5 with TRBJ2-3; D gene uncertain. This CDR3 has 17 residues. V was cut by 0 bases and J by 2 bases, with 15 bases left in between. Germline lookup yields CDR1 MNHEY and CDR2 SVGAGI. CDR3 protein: CASSYSSSVWATDTQYF. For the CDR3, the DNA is TGTGCCAGCAGTTACTCGAGTTCCGTTTGGGCCACAGATACGCAGTATTTT.

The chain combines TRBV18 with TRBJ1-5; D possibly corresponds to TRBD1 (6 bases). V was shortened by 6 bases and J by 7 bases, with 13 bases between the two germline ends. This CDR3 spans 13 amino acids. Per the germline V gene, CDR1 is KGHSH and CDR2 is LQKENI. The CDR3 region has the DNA TGTGCCAGCTCGCAGACAGGTCAACAGCCCCAGCATTTT. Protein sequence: CASSQTGQQPQHF.

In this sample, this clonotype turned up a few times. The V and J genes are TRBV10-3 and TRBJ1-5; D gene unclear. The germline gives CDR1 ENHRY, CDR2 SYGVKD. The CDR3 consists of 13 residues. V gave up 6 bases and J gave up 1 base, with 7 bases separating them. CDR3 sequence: CAISAGSNQPQHF. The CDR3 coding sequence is TGTGCCATCAGCGCGGGGAGCAATCAGCCCCAGCATTTT.

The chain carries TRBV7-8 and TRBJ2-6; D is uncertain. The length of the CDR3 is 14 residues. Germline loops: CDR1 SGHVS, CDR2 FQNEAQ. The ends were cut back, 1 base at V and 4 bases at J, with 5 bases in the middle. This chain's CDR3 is CASSLVAGANVLTF. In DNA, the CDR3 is TGTGCCAGCAGCTTAGTTGCAGGGGCCAACGTCCTGACTTTC. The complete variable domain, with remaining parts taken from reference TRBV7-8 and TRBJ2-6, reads GAGVSQSPRYKVAKRGQDVALRCDPISGHVSLFWYQQALGQGPEFLTYFQNEAQLDKSGLPSDRFFAERPEGSVSTLKIQRTQQEDSAVYLCASSLVAGANVLTFGAGSRLTVL.

The CDR3 loop reads CASSLEGANQPQHF. CDR3 nucleotides: TGTGCCAGCAGCTTAGAAGGGGCCAATCAGCCCCAGCATTTT. The chain combines TRBV7-9 with TRBJ1-5; D is perhaps TRBD1 (5 bases). The V end was cut by 1 base, the J end by 3 bases, with 7 bases between. CDR3 length equals 14 residues. In germline, CDR1 is SEHNR, CDR2 FQNEAQ (reference sequence).

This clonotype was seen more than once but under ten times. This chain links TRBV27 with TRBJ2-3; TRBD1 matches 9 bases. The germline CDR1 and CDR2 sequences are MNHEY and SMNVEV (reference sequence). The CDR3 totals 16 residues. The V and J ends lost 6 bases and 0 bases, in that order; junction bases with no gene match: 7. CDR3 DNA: TGTGCCAGCAGGTTCTGGGACAGGGCCAGCACAGATACGCAGTATTTT. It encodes CASRFWDRASTDTQYF.

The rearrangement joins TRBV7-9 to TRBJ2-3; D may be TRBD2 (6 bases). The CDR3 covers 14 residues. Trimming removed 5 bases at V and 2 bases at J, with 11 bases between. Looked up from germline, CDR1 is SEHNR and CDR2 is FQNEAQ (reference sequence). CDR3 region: CASSPGLATDTQYF. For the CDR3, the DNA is TGTGCCAGCAGCCCGGGACTCGCCACAGATACGCAGTATTTT. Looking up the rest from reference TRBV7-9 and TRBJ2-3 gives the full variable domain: DTGVSQNPRHKITKRGQNVTFRCDPISEHNRLYWYRQTLGQGPEFLTYFQNEAQLEKSRLLSDRFSAERPKGSFSTLEIQRTEQGDSAMYLCASSPGLATDTQYFGPGTRLTVL.

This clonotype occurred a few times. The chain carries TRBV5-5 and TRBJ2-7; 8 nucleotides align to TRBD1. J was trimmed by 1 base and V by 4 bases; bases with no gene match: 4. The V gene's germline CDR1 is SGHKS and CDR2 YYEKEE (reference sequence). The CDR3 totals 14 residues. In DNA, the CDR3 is TGTGCCAGCAGCCCCCGGGACAGGTCCTACGAGCAGTACGTC. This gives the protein CASSPRDRSYEQYV.

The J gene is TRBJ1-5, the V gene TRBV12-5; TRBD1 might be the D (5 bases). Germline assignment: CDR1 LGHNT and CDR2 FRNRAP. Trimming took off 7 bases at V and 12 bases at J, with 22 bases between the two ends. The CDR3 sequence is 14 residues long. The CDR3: CASERGRGNRLQHF. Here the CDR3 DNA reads TGTGCTAGTGAGCGGGGGAGAGGGAACAGGCTCCAGCATTTT.

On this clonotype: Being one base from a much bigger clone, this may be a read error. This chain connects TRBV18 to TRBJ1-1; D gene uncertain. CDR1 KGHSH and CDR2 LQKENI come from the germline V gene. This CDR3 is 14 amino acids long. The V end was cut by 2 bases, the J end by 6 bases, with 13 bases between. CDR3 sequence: CASSPRLGQAEAFF. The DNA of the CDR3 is TGTGCCAGCTCACCAAGGTTAGGGCAGGCTGAAGCTTTCTTT.

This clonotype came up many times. The CDR3 DNA follows: TGTGCCAGCGGTGCTGATTTAGGTGGCTACACCTTC. Translation gives CASGADLGGYTF. The chain recombines TRBV12-3 or TRBV12-4 with TRBJ1-2; D unresolved. V gave up 8 bases and J gave up 7 bases, with 14 bases separating them. The length of the CDR3 is 12 residues.

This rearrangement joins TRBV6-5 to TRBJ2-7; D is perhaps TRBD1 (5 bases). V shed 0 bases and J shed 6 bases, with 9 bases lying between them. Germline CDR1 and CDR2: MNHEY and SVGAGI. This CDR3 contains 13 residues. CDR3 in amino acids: CASSYSKGSEQYF. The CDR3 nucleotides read TGTGCCAGCAGTTACTCGAAGGGGTCCGAGCAGTACTTC.

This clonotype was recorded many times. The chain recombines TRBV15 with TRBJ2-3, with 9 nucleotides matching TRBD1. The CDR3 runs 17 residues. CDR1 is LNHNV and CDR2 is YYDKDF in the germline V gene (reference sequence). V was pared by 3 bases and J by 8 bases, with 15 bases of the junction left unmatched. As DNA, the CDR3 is TGTGCCACCAGCAGGGATACCCGGGACAGGGTTCGAGTTACGCAGTATTTT. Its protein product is CATSRDTRDRVRVTQYF. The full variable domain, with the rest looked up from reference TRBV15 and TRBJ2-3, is DAMVIQNPRYQVTQFGKPVTLSCSQTLNHNVMYWYQQKSSQAPKLLFHYYDKDFNNEADTPDNFQSRRPNTSFCFLDIRSPGLGDTAMYLCATSRDTRDRVRVTQYFGPGTRLTVL.

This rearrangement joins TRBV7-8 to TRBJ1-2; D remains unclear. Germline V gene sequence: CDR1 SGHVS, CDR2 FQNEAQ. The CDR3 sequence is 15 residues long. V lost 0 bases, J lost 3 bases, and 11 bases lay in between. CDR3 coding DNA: TGTGCCAGCAGCTTAGCGCGCAGCGGAGACTATGGCTACACCTTC. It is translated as CASSLARSGDYGYTF.

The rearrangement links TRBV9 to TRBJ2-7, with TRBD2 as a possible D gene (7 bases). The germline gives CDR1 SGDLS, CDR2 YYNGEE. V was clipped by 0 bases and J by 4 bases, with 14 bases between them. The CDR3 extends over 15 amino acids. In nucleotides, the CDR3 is TGTGCCAGCAGCGTAGCCGGGGGGCCCCAATACGAGCAGTACTTC. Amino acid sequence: CASSVAGGPQYEQYF.

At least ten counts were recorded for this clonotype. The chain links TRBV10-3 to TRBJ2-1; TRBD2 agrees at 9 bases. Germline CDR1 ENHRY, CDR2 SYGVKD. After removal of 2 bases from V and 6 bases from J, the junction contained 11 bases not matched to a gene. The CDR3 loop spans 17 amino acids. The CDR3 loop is CAISEPPKAGGSNEQFF. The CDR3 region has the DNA TGTGCCATCAGTGAGCCACCTAAAGCGGGGGGTAGCAATGAGCAGTTCTTC.

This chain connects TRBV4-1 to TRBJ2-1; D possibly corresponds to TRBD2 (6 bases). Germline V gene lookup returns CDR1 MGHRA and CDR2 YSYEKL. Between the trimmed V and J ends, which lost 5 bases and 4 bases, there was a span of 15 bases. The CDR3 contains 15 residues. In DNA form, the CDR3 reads TGCGCCAGCAGCACCCGGGACTGGGCTTACAATGAGCAGTTCTTC. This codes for CASSTRDWAYNEQFF.

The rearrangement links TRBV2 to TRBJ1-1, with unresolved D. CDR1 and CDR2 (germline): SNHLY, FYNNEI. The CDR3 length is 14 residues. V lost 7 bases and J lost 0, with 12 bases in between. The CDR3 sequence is CASKSGRMNTEAFF. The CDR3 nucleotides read TGTGCCAGCAAGAGTGGACGGATGAACACTGAAGCTTTCTTT.